Shown below are 20 T cell receptor beta chains from a single sample sequenced in a study of molecular identifiers for immune sequencing clone quantification. MiXCR was run by TCRdb on the PCR reads, yielding one entry per CDR3 protein. The sample has a few hundred thousand distinct CDR3 sequences; around a fifth are singletons. Specimen: naive CD8+ T cells from blood, with Jurkat cell RNA spiked in. Noted subset: FACS-sorted CD8+CD4-CCR7+CD45RA+ naive T cells. These receptors originate from a human donor in good health. Some libraries in this study had Jurkat cell RNA spiked in.

This clonotype was detected many times. The chain carries TRBV7-6 and TRBJ2-3; D tentatively fits TRBD1 or TRBD2 (6 bases each). Germline loops: CDR1 SGHVS, CDR2 FNYEAQ. V lost 5 bases, J lost 4 bases, and 13 bases lay in between. This CDR3 has 14 amino acids. The CDR3 nucleotides are TGTGCCAGCAGCCCCTTCGGGGGCCCAGATACGCAGTATTTT. It codes for CASSPFGGPDTQYF.

This chain uses TRBV6-1 with TRBJ2-2; D ambiguous. The CDR3 has 11 residues. CDR1 is MNHNS, CDR2 SASEGT, per germline. Trimming stripped 8 bases from V and 5 bases from J, with 6 bases between. The CDR3 nucleotides are TGTGCCAGCCTAGGGACCGGGGAGCTGTTTTTT. This gives the protein CASLGTGELFF.

The rearrangement links TRBV7-2 to TRBJ2-7; TRBD2 might be the D (6 bases). The germline V gene has CDR1 SGHTA and CDR2 FQGNSA. This CDR3 spans 14 amino acids. V lost 2 bases, J lost 4 bases, and 12 bases lay in between. CDR3: CASSLPGAGYEQYF. CDR3 in DNA: TGTGCCAGCAGCTTACCGGGAGCAGGGTACGAGCAGTACTTC.

This clonotype occurred a few times. The gene calls are TRBV6-1 and TRBJ1-3, with D maybe TRBD1 (5 bases). This CDR3 is 14 amino acids long. The germline V gene encodes CDR1 MNHNS and CDR2 SASEGT. The V and J ends lost 3 bases and 0 bases respectively, with 6 bases between them. The CDR3 spells CASSEGPSGNTIYF. The CDR3 nucleotides read TGTGCCAGCAGTGAGGGGCCCTCTGGAAACACCATATATTTT.

The V and J genes are TRBV12-3 or TRBV12-4 and TRBJ2-5; perhaps TRBD1 as D (5 bases). The V end lost 4 bases, the J end lost 1 base, and 19 bases lay between the germline ends. The CDR3 contains 17 residues. This chain's CDR3 is CASSSGTTDKVQETQYF. As DNA, the CDR3 is TGTGCCAGCAGTTCAGGAACGACGGACAAAGTCCAAGAGACCCAGTACTTC.

A note on this clonotype: A clone one base away is much larger, so this may be a read error. The rearrangement uses TRBV20-1 and TRBJ2-4; 8 bases align to TRBD2. CDR3 length: 16 residues. From germline, CDR1 is DFQATT and CDR2 SNEGSKA (reference sequence). The CDR3 sequence is CSARGEREIAENIQYF. The CDR3 region has the DNA TGCAGTGCTAGGGGGGAGCGGGAGATAGCCGAAAACATTCAGTACTTC.

At least ten counts were recorded for this clonotype. This rearrangement joins TRBV27 to TRBJ2-2; a weak D match, TRBD1 (6 bases). V was trimmed by 3 bases and J by 4 bases, leaving 9 bases between them. The CDR3 is made up of 14 amino acids. The V gene's germline CDR1 is MNHEY and CDR2 SMNVEV (reference sequence). This CDR3 reads CASSFGGGTGELFF. The CDR3 coding sequence is TGTGCCAGCAGTTTTGGGGGCGGCACCGGGGAGCTGTTTTTT.

The genes are TRBV7-2 and TRBJ2-7; D uncertain. V gave up 1 base and J gave up 3 bases, with 7 bases separating them. The CDR3 sequence is 13 residues long. Germline CDR1 is SGHTA and CDR2 is FQGNSA. CDR3 bases: TGTGCCAGCAGCTTAGTCCCGAACTACGAGCAGTACTTC. Translation: CASSLVPNYEQYF.

About this clonotype itself: The CDR3 ends on some other residue instead of the conserved phenylalanine or tryptophan, so this is likely a read error. V and J are TRBV20-1 and TRBJ2-1, with a tentative D call TRBD2 (6 bases). The CDR3 length is 16 residues. Germline values: CDR1 DFQATT, CDR2 SNEGSKA (reference sequence). V shed 6 bases and J shed 3 bases, with 21 bases lying between them. The CDR3 DNA follows: TGCAGTGCGCCAAACGGCCGGCGACTAGTCTACAATGAGCAGTTCCTC. Translating gives CSAPNGRRLVYNEQFL.

This clonotype occurred many times. Mismatch with germline at one junction end may stem from a read error. The rearrangement joins TRBV27 to TRBJ2-7; D not resolved. Germline V gene lookup returns CDR1 MNHEY and CDR2 SMNVEV (reference sequence). The CDR3 is 12 residues long. The CDR3 DNA reads TGCGCCAGCAGCTTATCCGGGCACGAGCAGTACTTC. This gives the protein CASSLSGHEQYF.

This clonotype has ten or more counts. The chain recombines TRBV28 with TRBJ1-2, with TRBD1 identical over 7 bases. The CDR3 length is 12 residues. Germline loops: CDR1 MDHEN, CDR2 SYDVKM. Trimming removed 9 bases from V and 4 bases from J; junction bases left unmatched: 5. CDR3 sequence: CASRDRAYGYTF. The CDR3, as DNA: TGTGCCAGTCGGGACAGAGCCTATGGCTACACCTTC.

The CDR3 DNA is TGTGCCAGCAGTGAATTTGGGGGGGGGGGAAGAGAGACCCAGTACTTC. Protein product: CASSEFGGGGRETQYF. V is TRBV25-1 and J is TRBJ2-5; 7 bases align to TRBD2. Per the germline V gene, CDR1 is MGHDK and CDR2 is SYGVNS. V dropped 1 base and J dropped 4; count of bases not matched to a gene: 9. The CDR3 loop spans 16 amino acids.

This clonotype has more than one count but fewer than ten. This chain links TRBV12-3 or TRBV12-4 with TRBJ2-2, with 7 bases fitting TRBD2. The V and J ends lost 8 bases and 2 bases, in that order; junction bases with no gene match: 8. The CDR3 spans 15 residues. The CDR3 here is CASSPGGFNTGELFF. The CDR3 DNA is TGTGCCAGCTCCCCCGGGGGGTTCAACACCGGGGAGCTGTTTTTT.

This chain joins TRBV2 and TRBJ2-1; 8 bases line up with TRBD2. Trimming cost V 3 bases and J 0 bases; bases outside gene matches: 1. Germline V gene sequence: CDR1 SNHLY, CDR2 FYNNEI. The CDR3 is 15 amino acids. CDR3: CASSDGTSSYNEQFF. The CDR3 DNA is TGTGCCAGCAGTGATGGGACTAGCTCCTACAATGAGCAGTTCTTC.

Many counts were recorded for this clonotype. The chain recombines TRBV27 with TRBJ2-7, with 7 bases lining up with TRBD1. The V segment lost 8 bases and the J segment 1 base; nucleotides outside the gene matches: 8. CDR3 length equals 14 residues. Per germline, CDR1 MNHEY and CDR2 SMNVEV (reference sequence). The CDR3 reads CASRETGPSYEQYF. In DNA, the CDR3 is TGTGCCAGCCGAGAGACAGGGCCGTCCTACGAGCAGTACTTC.

This clonotype occurred many times. The chain is built from TRBV6-2 or TRBV6-3 and TRBJ1-2, with D uncertain. V was pared by 4 bases and J by 0 bases, with 3 bases between. CDR1 is MNHEY and CDR2 is SVGEGT in the germline V gene. This CDR3 spans 12 amino acids. DNA for the CDR3: TGTGCCAGCAGTTCGTCTAACTATGGCTACACCTTC. Encoded protein: CASSSSNYGYTF.

This clonotype occurred many times. The CDR3 sequence is CAWSVESGTNHNEKLFF. The CDR3 DNA sequence: TGTGCCTGGAGTGTAGAGTCAGGGACTAATCATAATGAAAAACTGTTTTTT. The rearrangement uses TRBV30 and TRBJ1-4; TRBD1 is a possible D gene (5 bases). The germline V and J ends were trimmed by 0 bases and 4 bases, with 18 bases remaining between them. Germline V lookup: CDR1 GTSNPN, CDR2 SVGIG (reference sequence). This CDR3 is built from 17 residues.

The CDR3 DNA reads TGCGCCAGCAGCCAGCCTTCTATCGCTTTGGGGGCCAGCGGGAGCCAAGAGACCCAGTACTTC. As protein: CASSQPSIALGASGSQETQYF. J is TRBJ2-5 and V is TRBV4-1, with 8 bases lining up with TRBD2. V trimming: 3 bases; J trimming: 1 base; junction bases outside the gene matches: 22. CDR1 and CDR2 (germline): MGHRA, YSYEKL. CDR3 length: 21 amino acids.

In regard to this clonotype: Germline is not matched at one junction end, which may reflect a read error. V usage is TRBV30 and J usage is TRBJ1-5, with D unresolved. Germline assignment: CDR1 GTSNPN and CDR2 SVGIG (reference sequence). The CDR3 is 15 amino acids. The CDR3 nucleotides read TGTGCCTGGAGCCCAGGTGGCAGTAGCAATCGGCCCCAGCATTTT. It specifies CAWSPGGSSNRPQHF.

This clonotype was seen at least ten times. This rearrangement joins TRBV27 to TRBJ1-1, with D tentatively TRBD1 (5 bases). The CDR3 has 14 residues. Trimming shortened V by 6 bases and J by 3 bases, and 14 bases separated the two germline ends. Per the germline V gene, CDR1 is MNHEY and CDR2 is SMNVEV (reference sequence). The CDR3 protein is CASSPRAGYTEAFF. CDR3 DNA sequence: TGTGCCAGCAGCCCGAGGGCAGGGTACACTGAAGCTTTCTTT.